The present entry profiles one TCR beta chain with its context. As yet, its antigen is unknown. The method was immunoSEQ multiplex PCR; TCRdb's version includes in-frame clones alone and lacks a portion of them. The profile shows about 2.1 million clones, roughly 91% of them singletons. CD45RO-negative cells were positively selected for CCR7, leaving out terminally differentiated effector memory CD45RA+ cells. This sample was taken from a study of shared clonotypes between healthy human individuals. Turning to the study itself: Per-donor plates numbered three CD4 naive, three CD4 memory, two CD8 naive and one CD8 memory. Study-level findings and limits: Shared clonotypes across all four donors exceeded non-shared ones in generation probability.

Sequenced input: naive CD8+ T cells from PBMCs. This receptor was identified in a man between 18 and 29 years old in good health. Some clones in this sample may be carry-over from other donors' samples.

DNA for the CDR3: TGCGCCAGCAGCCCGGACCGGGAGACTGGAAACACCATATATTTT. Encoded protein: CASSPDRETGNTIYF. V is TRBV4-1 and J is TRBJ1-3; no clear D. The CDR3 covers 15 residues. Germline CDR1 is MGHRA and CDR2 is YSYEKL. The V end lost 4 bases, the J end lost 2 bases, and 12 bases lay between the germline ends.